A single TCR beta chain is shown here with its context. Clones were read by immunoSEQ multiplex PCR, and TCRdb kept only the in-frame ones, dropping some. Of approximately 240,000 clones listed, roughly 80% are singletons. This entry comes from a study of blood T cell repertoires in COVID-19. Study-wide background: Samples of COVID-19 (acute and convalescent) were obtained from the United States, Italy and Spain. Sources were T cells, B-cell-depleted T cells, or PBMCs; the material itself was cDNA or gDNA.

The clonotype was recovered from a woman aged 55-75 years who had recovered from COVID-19. Sample: peripheral blood.

CDR3: CASSWDRGEFYEQYF. The CDR3 nucleotides are TGTGCCAGCAGCTGGGACAGGGGGGAGTTCTACGAGCAGTACTTC. This chain links TRBV7-2 with TRBJ2-7; TRBD1 agrees at 11 bases. Unmatched junction bases numbered 5, after V lost 4 bases and J lost 3 bases. The germline CDR1 and CDR2 sequences are SGHTA and FQGNSA. The CDR3 sequence is 15 residues long.